The rows below give T cell receptor beta chains drawn from one sample of a study of T cells after yellow fever vaccination. TCRdb reanalysed the 5' RACE reads using MiXCR and keeps one entry per CDR3 protein. In the table there are about 140,000 distinct CDR3 sequences, just over 6.5% of which are singletons. This material consisted of CD4+ T cells sorted from PBMCs, taken 10 days after the yellow fever booster vaccination. The source of these receptors is a man between 25 and 39 years old who received the YFV17D yellow fever vaccine. Each CDR3 is given with its conserved first and last residue. A D gene is named only where the DNA matches it firmly. A clone size is listed for some rows: how often the clone was seen (once, few, many), or a class if it is expanded.

j_call: TRBJ2-3; clone_size: many; d_call: TRBD2; v_call: TRBV6-1; cdr3_aa: CATTSGTSTDTQYF; cdr3_nt: TGTGCCACCACTAGCGGAACTAGCACAGATACGCAGTATTTT
j_call: TRBJ2-1; clone_size: many; d_call: TRBD2; v_call: TRBV9; cdr3_aa: CASSVLSGSTYNEQFF; cdr3_nt: TGTGCCAGCAGCGTCCTTAGCGGGAGCACCTACAATGAGCAGTTCTTC
j_call: TRBJ2-7; clone_size: -; d_call: -; v_call: TRBV5-6; cdr3_aa: CASSLDAGEQYF; cdr3_nt: TGTGCCAGCAGCTTGGATGCTGGCGAGCAGTACTTC
j_call: TRBJ2-6; clone_size: few; d_call: -; v_call: TRBV20-1; cdr3_aa: CSARDMAGANVLTF; cdr3_nt: TGCAGTGCTAGAGATATGGCTGGGGCCAACGTCCTGACTTTC
j_call: TRBJ2-1; clone_size: many; d_call: -; v_call: TRBV12-3/TRBV12-4; cdr3_aa: CASSLLGGRGRAFNEQFF; cdr3_nt: TGTGCCAGCAGTTTACTAGGGGGAAGGGGGAGAGCTTTCAATGAGCAGTTCTTC
j_call: TRBJ2-3; clone_size: few; d_call: -; v_call: TRBV19; cdr3_aa: CASIASDTQYF; cdr3_nt: TGTGCCAGTATAGCGTCAGATACGCAGTATTTT
j_call: TRBJ2-2; clone_size: few; d_call: TRBD1; v_call: TRBV24-1; cdr3_aa: CATSDAGQGVGELFF; cdr3_nt: TGTGCCACCAGTGACGCAGGACAGGGCGTCGGGGAGCTGTTTTTT
j_call: TRBJ2-3; clone_size: many; d_call: TRBD2; v_call: TRBV7-3; cdr3_aa: CASSLTSGSDTQYF; cdr3_nt: TGTGCCAGCAGCTTGACTAGCGGGAGTGATACGCAGTATTTT
j_call: TRBJ2-7; clone_size: many; d_call: TRBD2; v_call: TRBV12-3/TRBV12-4; cdr3_aa: CASSLQAGATEQYF; cdr3_nt: TGTGCCAGCAGTTTACAAGCGGGAGCAACCGAGCAGTACTTC
j_call: TRBJ2-1; clone_size: many; d_call: -; v_call: TRBV12-3/TRBV12-4; cdr3_aa: CASVRRYSYNEQFF; cdr3_nt: TGTGCCAGCGTTAGGAGATACTCCTACAATGAGCAGTTCTTC
j_call: TRBJ1-4; clone_size: many; d_call: -; v_call: TRBV7-9; cdr3_aa: CASSLNWREKLFF; cdr3_nt: TGTGCCAGCAGCTTAAATTGGCGAGAAAAACTGTTTTTT
j_call: TRBJ2-7; clone_size: many; d_call: -; v_call: TRBV6-2/TRBV6-3; cdr3_aa: CASTPEGGTVAASYEQYF; cdr3_nt: TGTGCCAGCACCCCAGAGGGGGGCACGGTAGCGGCGTCCTACGAGCAGTACTTC
j_call: TRBJ2-7; clone_size: many; d_call: -; v_call: TRBV5-4; cdr3_aa: CASGRGGAETYEQYF; cdr3_nt: TGTGCCAGCGGCAGAGGGGGGGCGGAAACCTACGAGCAGTACTTC
j_call: TRBJ2-1; clone_size: few; d_call: TRBD2; v_call: TRBV7-2; cdr3_aa: CASSPQGGSSYNEQFF; cdr3_nt: TGTGCCAGCAGCCCCCAGGGCGGGAGCTCCTACAATGAGCAGTTCTTC
j_call: TRBJ2-1; clone_size: many; d_call: TRBD2; v_call: TRBV19; cdr3_aa: CASSPRGRTYNEQFF; cdr3_nt: TGTGCCAGTAGCCCCCGCGGGAGGACTTACAATGAGCAGTTCTTC
j_call: TRBJ2-5; clone_size: many; d_call: TRBD2; v_call: TRBV11-2; cdr3_aa: CASSLVGFTSGGRSETQYF; cdr3_nt: TGTGCCAGCAGCTTAGTCGGGTTCACTAGCGGGGGGAGGTCAGAGACCCAGTACTTC
j_call: TRBJ2-7; clone_size: -; d_call: TRBD2; v_call: TRBV20-1; cdr3_aa: CCARVIGRDYSSYEQYF; cdr3_nt: TGCTGCGCTAGAGTAATAGGGCGGGACTACAGCTCCTACGAGCAGTACTTC
j_call: TRBJ1-5; clone_size: many; d_call: -; v_call: TRBV6-5; cdr3_aa: CASSNINQPQHF; cdr3_nt: TGTGCCAGCAGCAACATTAATCAGCCCCAGCATTTT
j_call: TRBJ2-3; clone_size: many; d_call: -; v_call: TRBV11-2; cdr3_aa: CASSSFSSTDTQYF; cdr3_nt: TGTGCCAGCAGTTCTTTCTCTAGCACAGATACGCAGTATTTT
j_call: TRBJ2-2; clone_size: many; d_call: TRBD2; v_call: TRBV4-1; cdr3_aa: CASSSGLAGGTNTGELFF; cdr3_nt: TGCGCCAGCAGCTCTGGACTAGCGGGAGGTACAAACACCGGGGAGCTGTTTTTT
j_call: TRBJ2-2; clone_size: few; d_call: -; v_call: TRBV12-3/TRBV12-4; cdr3_aa: CASSLGSPGGELFF; cdr3_nt: TGTGCCAGCAGTTTAGGATCCCCGGGAGGGGAGCTGTTTTTT
j_call: TRBJ2-5; clone_size: -; d_call: TRBD1; v_call: TRBV20-1; cdr3_aa: CSAPGQGTGTQYF; cdr3_nt: TGCAGTGCACCGGGACAGGGGACGGGGACCCAGTACTTC
j_call: TRBJ2-1; clone_size: many; d_call: TRBD2; v_call: TRBV5-1; cdr3_aa: CASSMGPQLAEEQFF; cdr3_nt: TGCGCCAGCAGCATGGGACCGCAACTAGCGGAAGAGCAGTTCTTC
j_call: TRBJ2-1; clone_size: many; d_call: TRBD2; v_call: TRBV20-1; cdr3_aa: CSVSSGAYNEQFF; cdr3_nt: TGCAGTGTCTCTAGCGGAGCTTACAATGAGCAGTTCTTC
j_call: TRBJ2-1; clone_size: -; d_call: -; v_call: TRBV18; cdr3_aa: CASSPPGQSSYNEQFF; cdr3_nt: TGTGCCAGCTCACCACCGGGACAAAGCTCCTACAATGAGCAGTTCTTC
j_call: TRBJ2-6; clone_size: -; d_call: -; v_call: TRBV5-8; cdr3_aa: CASSPGQPVGANVLTF; cdr3_nt: TGTGCCAGCAGCCCGGGACAACCAGTCGGGGCCAACGTCCTGACTTTC
j_call: TRBJ2-3; clone_size: many; d_call: TRBD2; v_call: TRBV29-1; cdr3_aa: CSVANSGRADTQYF; cdr3_nt: TGCAGCGTTGCAAATAGCGGGAGGGCCGATACGCAGTATTTT
j_call: TRBJ2-5; clone_size: many; d_call: -; v_call: TRBV5-1; cdr3_aa: CASSFGSSLLKETQYF; cdr3_nt: TGCGCCAGCAGCTTTGGATCTAGCCTCCTAAAAGAGACCCAGTACTTC
j_call: TRBJ1-6; clone_size: many; d_call: -; v_call: TRBV9; cdr3_aa: CASNDGRSSYNSPLHF; cdr3_nt: TGTGCCAGCAACGACGGACGGAGCTCCTATAATTCACCCCTCCACTTT
j_call: TRBJ2-1; clone_size: few; d_call: -; v_call: TRBV7-2; cdr3_aa: CASSLMYEQFF; cdr3_nt: TGTGCCAGCAGCCTTATGTATGAGCAGTTCTTC
j_call: TRBJ2-2; clone_size: many; d_call: -; v_call: TRBV29-1; cdr3_aa: CSVQESPGTGELFF; cdr3_nt: TGCAGCGTTCAAGAATCCCCGGGGACCGGGGAGCTGTTTTTT
j_call: TRBJ2-5; clone_size: many; d_call: -; v_call: TRBV7-2; cdr3_aa: CASSLVLLQETQYF; cdr3_nt: TGTGCCAGCAGCTTAGTCCTGCTCCAAGAGACCCAGTACTTC
j_call: TRBJ2-3; clone_size: many; d_call: TRBD1; v_call: TRBV7-9; cdr3_aa: CASSLAETGDTQYF; cdr3_nt: TGTGCCAGCAGCTTAGCGGAGACAGGGGATACGCAGTATTTT
j_call: TRBJ2-1; clone_size: many; d_call: TRBD2; v_call: TRBV9; cdr3_aa: CASSAGTSGIFAQFF; cdr3_nt: TGTGCCAGCAGCGCCGGGACTAGCGGGATTTTTGCGCAGTTCTTC
j_call: TRBJ2-2; clone_size: many; d_call: -; v_call: TRBV7-2; cdr3_aa: CATKGFLGARPGELFF; cdr3_nt: TGTGCCACCAAGGGCTTTTTAGGGGCCCGCCCCGGGGAGCTGTTTTTT
j_call: TRBJ2-5; clone_size: many; d_call: -; v_call: TRBV7-2; cdr3_aa: CASSLTFHGQPGWTQYF; cdr3_nt: TGTGCCAGCAGCCTTACTTTCCACGGACAGCCAGGATGGACCCAGTACTTC
j_call: TRBJ2-1; clone_size: many; d_call: -; v_call: TRBV24-1; cdr3_aa: CATSDLDRNYNEQFF; cdr3_nt: TGTGCCACCAGTGATTTAGACCGCAACTACAATGAGCAGTTCTTC
j_call: TRBJ2-7; clone_size: -; d_call: TRBD2; v_call: TRBV20-1; cdr3_aa: CSARSWLAGVGEQYF; cdr3_nt: TGCAGTGCTAGAAGTTGGCTAGCGGGAGTTGGCGAGCAGTACTTC
j_call: TRBJ2-7; clone_size: many; d_call: TRBD2; v_call: TRBV20-1; cdr3_aa: CSAKAGAYEQYF; cdr3_nt: TGCAGTGCTAAGGCGGGAGCGTACGAGCAGTACTTC